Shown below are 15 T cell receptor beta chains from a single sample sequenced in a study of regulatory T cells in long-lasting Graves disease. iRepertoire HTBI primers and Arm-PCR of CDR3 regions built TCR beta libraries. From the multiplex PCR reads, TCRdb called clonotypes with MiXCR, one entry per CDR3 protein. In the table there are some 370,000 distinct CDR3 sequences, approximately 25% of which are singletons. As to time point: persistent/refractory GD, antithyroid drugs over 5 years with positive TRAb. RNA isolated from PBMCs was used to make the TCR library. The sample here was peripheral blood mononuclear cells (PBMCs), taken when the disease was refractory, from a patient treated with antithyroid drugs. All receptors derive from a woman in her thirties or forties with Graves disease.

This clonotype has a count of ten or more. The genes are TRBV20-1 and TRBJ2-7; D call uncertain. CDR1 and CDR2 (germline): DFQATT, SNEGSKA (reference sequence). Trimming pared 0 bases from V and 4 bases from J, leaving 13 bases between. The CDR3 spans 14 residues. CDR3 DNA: TGCAGTGCTAGAGATCCGGCTTCCCTTTACGAGCAGTACTTC. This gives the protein CSARDPASLYEQYF.

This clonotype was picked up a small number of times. The CDR3 DNA is TGTGCCAGCAGCAGTTATGAGCAGTTCTTC. This sequence encodes CASSSYEQFF. This chain joins TRBV11-2 and TRBJ2-1; D gene ambiguous. The CDR3 has 10 amino acids. Germline lookup yields CDR1 SGHAT and CDR2 FQNNGV. With 5 bases removed from V and 8 bases from J, the gap between germline ends came to 4 bases.

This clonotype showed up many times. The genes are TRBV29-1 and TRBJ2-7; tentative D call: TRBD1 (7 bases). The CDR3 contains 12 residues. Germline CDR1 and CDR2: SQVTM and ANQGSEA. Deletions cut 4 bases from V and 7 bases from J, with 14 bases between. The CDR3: CSVVTAGQEQYF. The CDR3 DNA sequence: TGCAGCGTTGTAACGGCGGGACAGGAGCAGTACTTC.

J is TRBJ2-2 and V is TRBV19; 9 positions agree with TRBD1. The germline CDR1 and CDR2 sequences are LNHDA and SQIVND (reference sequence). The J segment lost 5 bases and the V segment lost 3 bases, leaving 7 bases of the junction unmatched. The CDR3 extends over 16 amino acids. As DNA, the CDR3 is TGTGCCAGTAGTATGGGACAGGGAGGAAAGACCGGGGAGCTGTTTTTT. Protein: CASSMGQGGKTGELFF. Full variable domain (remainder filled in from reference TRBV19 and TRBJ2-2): DGGITQSPKYLFRKEGQNVTLSCEQNLNHDAMYWYRQDPGQGLRLIYYSQIVNDFQKGDIAEGYSVSREKKESFPLTVTSAQKNPTAFYLCASSMGQGGKTGELFFGEGSRLTVL.

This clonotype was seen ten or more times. The CDR3 loop reads CASSTSHSPLHF. DNA of the CDR3: TGTGCCAGCAGCACGTCCCATTCACCCCTCCACTTT. V gene TRBV28 combines with J gene TRBJ1-6, with D unresolved. The CDR3 contains 12 residues. The V gene lost 6 bases and the J gene lost 8 bases, with 8 bases spanning the gap. CDR1 and CDR2 from the germline V gene are MDHEN and SYDVKM.

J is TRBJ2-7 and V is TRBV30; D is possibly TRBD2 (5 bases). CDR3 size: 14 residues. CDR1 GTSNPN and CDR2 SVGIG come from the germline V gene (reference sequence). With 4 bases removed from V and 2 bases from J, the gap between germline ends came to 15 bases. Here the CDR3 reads CAWMSSGVPYEQYF. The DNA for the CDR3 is TGTGCCTGGATGAGTTCCGGGGTCCCCTACGAGCAGTACTTC.

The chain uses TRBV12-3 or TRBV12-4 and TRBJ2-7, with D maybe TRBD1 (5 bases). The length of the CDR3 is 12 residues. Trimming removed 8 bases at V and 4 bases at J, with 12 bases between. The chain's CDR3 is CASGGQGYEQYF. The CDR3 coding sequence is TGTGCCAGCGGTGGCCAGGGTTACGAGCAGTACTTC.

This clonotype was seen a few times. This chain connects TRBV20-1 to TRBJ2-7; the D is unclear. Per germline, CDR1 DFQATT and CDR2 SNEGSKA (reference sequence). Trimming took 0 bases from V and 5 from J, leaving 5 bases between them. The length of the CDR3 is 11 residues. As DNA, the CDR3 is TGCAGTGCTAGAGATCTCAACGAGCAGTACTTC. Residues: CSARDLNEQYF.

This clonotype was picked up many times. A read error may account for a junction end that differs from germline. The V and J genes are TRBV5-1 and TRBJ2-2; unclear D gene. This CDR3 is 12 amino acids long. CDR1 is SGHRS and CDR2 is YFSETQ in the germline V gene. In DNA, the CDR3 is TGTGCCAGCAGTTTTGACACCGGGGAGCTGTTTTTT. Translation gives CASSFDTGELFF.

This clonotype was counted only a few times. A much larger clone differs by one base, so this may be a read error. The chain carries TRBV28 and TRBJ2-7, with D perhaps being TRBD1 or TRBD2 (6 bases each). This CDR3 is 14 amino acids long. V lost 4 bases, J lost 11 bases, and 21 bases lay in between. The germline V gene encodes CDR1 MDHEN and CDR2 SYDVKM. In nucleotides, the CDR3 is TGTGCCAGCAGTTCCGGGATAGGGGGTGGGGGGAAGTACTTC. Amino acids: CASSSGIGGGGKYF. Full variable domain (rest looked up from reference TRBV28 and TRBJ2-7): DVKVTQSSRYLVKRTGEKVFLECVQDMDHENMFWYRQDPGLGLRLIYFSYDVKMKEKGDIPEGYSVSREKKERFSLILESASTNQTSMYLCASSSGIGGGGKYFGPGTRLTVT.

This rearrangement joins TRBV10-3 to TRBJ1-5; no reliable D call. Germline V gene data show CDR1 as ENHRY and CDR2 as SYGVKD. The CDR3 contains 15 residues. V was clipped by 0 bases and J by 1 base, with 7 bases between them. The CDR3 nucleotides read TGTGCCATCAGTGAGTCGAAACAGAGCAATCAGCCCCAGCATTTT. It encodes CAISESKQSNQPQHF.

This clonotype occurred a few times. The CDR3 DNA follows: TGTGCCAGCAGCCAAGGGCTTACGGGGACGGCTTTCTTT. As protein: CASSQGLTGTAFF. The V gene is TRBV14, the J gene TRBJ1-1; a weak D match, TRBD1 (5 bases). V gave up 1 base and J gave up 11 bases, with 14 bases separating them. There are 13 residues in the CDR3. Germline V gives CDR1 SGHDN, CDR2 FVKESK.

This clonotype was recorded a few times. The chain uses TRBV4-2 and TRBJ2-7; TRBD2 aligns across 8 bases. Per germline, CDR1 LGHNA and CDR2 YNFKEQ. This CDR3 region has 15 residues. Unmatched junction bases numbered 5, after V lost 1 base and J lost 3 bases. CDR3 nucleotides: TGTGCCAGCAGCCAAGGGAGCGGGAGTAACTACGAGCAGTACTTC. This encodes CASSQGSGSNYEQYF.

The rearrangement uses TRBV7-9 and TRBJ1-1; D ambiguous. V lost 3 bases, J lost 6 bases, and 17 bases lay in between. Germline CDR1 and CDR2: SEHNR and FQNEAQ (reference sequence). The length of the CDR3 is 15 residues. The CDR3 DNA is TGTGCCAGCAGCTTCGGGAACGGCTATCTGTCTGAAGCTTTCTTT. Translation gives CASSFGNGYLSEAFF.

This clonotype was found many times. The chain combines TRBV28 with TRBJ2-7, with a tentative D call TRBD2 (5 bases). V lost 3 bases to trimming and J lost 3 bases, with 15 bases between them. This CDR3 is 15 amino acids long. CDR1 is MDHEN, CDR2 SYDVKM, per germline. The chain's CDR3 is CASSFGEFEGYEQYF. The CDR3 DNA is TGTGCCAGCAGTTTCGGTGAATTTGAGGGCTACGAGCAGTACTTC. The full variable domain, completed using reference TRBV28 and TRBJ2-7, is DVKVTQSSRYLVKRTGEKVFLECVQDMDHENMFWYRQDPGLGLRLIYFSYDVKMKEKGDIPEGYSVSREKKERFSLILESASTNQTSMYLCASSFGEFEGYEQYFGPGTRLTVT.